This entry concerns a single T cell receptor beta chain. The target antigen is unknown. It was at deep level that the assay was run. Template for every sorted-subset replicate PCR totaled 150 to 250 ng DNA, roughly 30,000 T cell genomes. The repertoire was sequenced with immunoSEQ multiplex PCR; TCRdb's copy has only in-frame clones and lacks some. The sample includes about 2.5 million clones, around 92% seen only once; the top ten take more than 0.35%. The data derive from a study of shared clonotypes between healthy human individuals. Regarding the study as a whole: Memory subsets had estimated richness that was generally smaller than that of naive subsets.

The CDR3 is 16 residues long. V trimming: 5 bases; J trimming: 1 base; junction bases outside the gene matches: 8. Looked up from germline, CDR1 is SGHAT and CDR2 is FQNNGV. It was into CD45RA+ naive and CD45RA-negative memory subsets that the CD4+ cells were split. Sample: naive CD4+ T cells from PBMCs. This sample's subset: CD45RA+ positively selected. The chain recombines TRBV11-2 with TRBJ1-1; TRBD1 aligns across 9 bases. The origin of this receptor is a man between 18 and 29 years old in good health. Some clones in this sample may be carry-over from other donors' samples. The CDR3 nucleotides are TGTGCCAGCAGCCCTCGGACAGGGGTGGGGAACACTGAAGCTTTCTTT. Translated, it gives CASSPRTGVGNTEAFF.